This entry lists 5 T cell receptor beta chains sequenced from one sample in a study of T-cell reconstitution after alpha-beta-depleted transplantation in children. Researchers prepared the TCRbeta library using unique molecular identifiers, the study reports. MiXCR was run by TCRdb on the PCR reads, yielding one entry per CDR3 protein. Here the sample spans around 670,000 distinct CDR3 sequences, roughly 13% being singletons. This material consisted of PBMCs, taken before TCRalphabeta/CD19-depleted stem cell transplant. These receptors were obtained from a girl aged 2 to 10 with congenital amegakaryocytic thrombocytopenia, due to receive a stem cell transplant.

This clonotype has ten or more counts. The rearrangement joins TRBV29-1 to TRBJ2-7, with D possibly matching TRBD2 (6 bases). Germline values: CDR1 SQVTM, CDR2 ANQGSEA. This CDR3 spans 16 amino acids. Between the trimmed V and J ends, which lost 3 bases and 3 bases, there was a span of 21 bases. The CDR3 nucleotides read TGCAGCGTTGACGATGTTACCGGGGACTCGGGCTACGAGCAGTACTTC. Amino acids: CSVDDVTGDSGYEQYF.

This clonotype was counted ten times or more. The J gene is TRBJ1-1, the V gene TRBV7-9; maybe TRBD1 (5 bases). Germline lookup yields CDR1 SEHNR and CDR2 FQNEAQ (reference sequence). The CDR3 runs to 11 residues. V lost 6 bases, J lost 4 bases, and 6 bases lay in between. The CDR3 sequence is CASRRGTEAFF. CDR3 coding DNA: TGTGCCAGCAGAAGGGGCACTGAAGCTTTCTTT.

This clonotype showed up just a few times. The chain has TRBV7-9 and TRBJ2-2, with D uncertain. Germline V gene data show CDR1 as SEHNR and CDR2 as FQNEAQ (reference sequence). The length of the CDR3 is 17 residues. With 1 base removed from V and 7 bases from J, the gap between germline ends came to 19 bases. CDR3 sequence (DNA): TGTGCCAGCAGCTTAGTTCGAGTTCCTTCCCACAGCGGGGAGCTGTTTTTT. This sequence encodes CASSLVRVPSHSGELFF.

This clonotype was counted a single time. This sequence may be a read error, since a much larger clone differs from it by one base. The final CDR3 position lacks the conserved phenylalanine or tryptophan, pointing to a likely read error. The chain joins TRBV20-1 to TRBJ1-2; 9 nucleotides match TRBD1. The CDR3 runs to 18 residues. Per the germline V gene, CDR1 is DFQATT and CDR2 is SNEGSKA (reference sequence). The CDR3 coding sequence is TGCAATGCTAGAGAAACAGGGGGCGAGGCTGGGTGGAACTATGGCTACACCCTC. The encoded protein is CNARETGGEAGWNYGYTL.

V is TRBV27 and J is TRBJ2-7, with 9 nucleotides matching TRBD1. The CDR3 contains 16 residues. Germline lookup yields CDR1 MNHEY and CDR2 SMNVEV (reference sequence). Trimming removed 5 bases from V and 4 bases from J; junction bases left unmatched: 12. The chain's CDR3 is CASSLLAGTGRYEQYF. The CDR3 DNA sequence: TGTGCCAGCAGTCTCCTCGCCGGGACAGGGAGGTACGAGCAGTACTTC.